These 19 T cell receptor beta chains originate from one sample sequenced in a study of blood T cell repertoires in COVID-19. Assay: immunoSEQ multiplex PCR; the TCRdb copy retains only in-frame clones and omits some. The sample yields about 240,000 clones, about 91% seen once. The specimen was PBMCs or T cells enriched from blood (not recorded which). Source of these receptors: a woman in her 30s with acute COVID-19.

This sequence joins TRBV7-2 and TRBJ2-1; 7 bases match TRBD2. Unmatched junction bases numbered 12, after V lost 4 bases and J lost 15 bases. The germline CDR1 and CDR2 sequences are SGHTA and FQGNSA. CDR3 length: 13 amino acids. Here the CDR3 DNA reads TGTGCCAGCAGCTCGAACATAGCGGGCCCGCGGTTCTTC. This codes for CASSSNIAGPRFF.

The chain carries TRBV27 and TRBJ1-4, with a possible D match to TRBD1 (5 bases). Trimming left V 6 bases short and J 0 bases short, with 8 bases between. The CDR3 is 14 amino acids. CDR1 MNHEY and CDR2 SMNVEV come from the germline V gene (reference sequence). DNA of the CDR3: TGTGCCAGCAGGGACATTGCAACTAATGAAAAACTGTTTTTT. It yields the protein CASRDIATNEKLFF.

The chain couples TRBV27 to TRBJ1-1; 7 bases agree with TRBD1. The J segment lost 3 bases and the V segment lost 6 bases, leaving 7 bases of the junction unmatched. Germline values: CDR1 MNHEY, CDR2 SMNVEV (reference sequence). The CDR3 contains 14 residues. The CDR3 nucleotides are TGTGCCAGCAGGCGTTCAGGGGGAGACACTGAAGCTTTCTTT. This codes for CASRRSGGDTEAFF.

This chain joins TRBV29-1 and TRBJ2-5, with D tentatively TRBD2 (6 bases). CDR3 length: 12 residues. Germline CDR1 SQVTM, CDR2 ANQGSEA. Trimming removed 6 bases at V and 5 bases at J, with 13 bases between. The CDR3 bases are TGCAGCGTCCGGATGGGGGGTGAGACCCAGTACTTC. Residues: CSVRMGGETQYF.

This clone came up a few times. V gene TRBV30 combines with J gene TRBJ2-2; D unresolved. Trimming removed 0 bases from V and 5 bases from J, with 7 bases in between. The CDR3 totals 13 residues. Germline CDR1 GTSNPN, CDR2 SVGIG (reference sequence). DNA for the CDR3: TGTGCCTGGAGTGTCACTCAAACCGGGGAGCTGTTTTTT. Translated: CAWSVTQTGELFF.

V usage is TRBV7-2 and J usage is TRBJ1-2; 9 bases fit TRBD1. The CDR3 covers 15 residues. Per the germline V gene, CDR1 is SGHTA and CDR2 is FQGNSA. V lost 5 bases, J lost 2 bases, and 6 bases stayed unmatched. The CDR3 DNA reads TGTGCCAGCAGCCTAAGACAGGGGGTGAACTATGGCTACACCTTC. This sequence encodes CASSLRQGVNYGYTF.

The genes are TRBV4-1 and TRBJ1-2; 7 nucleotides align to TRBD1. V was pared by 4 bases and J by 4 bases, with 12 bases of the junction left unmatched. CDR3 length: 16 residues. Germline CDR1 and CDR2: MGHRA and YSYEKL. CDR3 DNA: TGCGCCAGCAGCCTGACTCCGGGACAGCGTGTCTATGGCTACACCTTC. The encoded protein is CASSLTPGQRVYGYTF.

The rearrangement links TRBV10-2 to TRBJ1-5, with TRBD1 matching over 9 bases. CDR3 size: 17 residues. With 2 bases clipped from V and 6 bases from J, the junction kept 11 bases outside the gene matches. The germline CDR1 and CDR2 sequences are WSHSY and SAAADI. The CDR3 region has the DNA TGCGCCAGCAGTGAGGGGCTGACAGGGGGTACAGGTCAGCCCCAGCATTTT. This sequence encodes CASSEGLTGGTGQPQHF.

J is TRBJ2-2 and V is TRBV3-1 (or the pseudogene TRBV3-2); TRBD2 matches at 13 bases. The germline gives CDR1 LGHDT, CDR2 YNNKEL (reference sequence). CDR3 size: 17 residues. The junction had 7 bases not matched to a gene; V was cut back by 5 bases and J by 4 bases. CDR3 residues: CASSGRLAGGRTGELFF. Here the CDR3 DNA reads TGTGCCAGCAGCGGAAGACTAGCGGGGGGCCGCACCGGGGAGCTGTTTTTT.

The chain recombines TRBV9 with TRBJ2-1, with 9 bases lining up with TRBD2. This CDR3 contains 15 residues. Germline loops: CDR1 SGDLS, CDR2 YYNGEE. With 5 bases clipped from V and 3 bases from J, the junction kept 6 bases outside the gene matches. The CDR3 loop reads CASRGNSGGYNEQFF. The CDR3 nucleotides read TGTGCCAGCAGGGGTAATAGCGGGGGCTACAATGAGCAGTTCTTC.

The V and J genes are TRBV24-1 and TRBJ2-3; 7 bases line up with TRBD2. Germline trimming cut 9 bases from V and 6 bases from J; bases unmatched to any gene: 5. The CDR3 runs to 12 residues. Germline CDR1 is KGHDR and CDR2 is SFDVKD. The CDR3 DNA reads as TGTGCCACCGGGGACTACGCGGATACGCAGTATTTT. It encodes CATGDYADTQYF.

The genes are TRBV5-1 and TRBJ2-3; D might be TRBD2 (6 bases). The V gene's germline CDR1 is SGHRS and CDR2 YFSETQ. CDR3 length: 15 residues. The ends were cut back, 5 bases at V and 2 bases at J, with 15 bases in the middle. The CDR3 region is CASRNNPGVTDTQYF. CDR3 coding DNA: TGCGCCAGCAGAAACAATCCGGGAGTCACAGATACGCAGTATTTT.

CDR3: CASSLSGESYNSPLHF. CDR3 sequence (DNA): TGTGCCAGCAGTTTGTCAGGGGAGTCCTATAATTCACCCCTCCACTTT. The chain joins TRBV27 to TRBJ1-6; D possibly corresponds to TRBD1 (6 bases). This CDR3 spans 16 amino acids. Germline-derived CDR1 and CDR2 are MNHEY and SMNVEV (reference sequence). Trimming removed 3 bases from V and 1 base from J, with 10 bases in between.

This clone is a singleton in its sample. This sequence joins TRBV5-1 and TRBJ2-7; 7 bases match TRBD2. Germline V gives CDR1 SGHRS, CDR2 YFSETQ. The length of the CDR3 is 14 residues. With V trimmed by 2 bases and J by 1 base, 3 bases remained unmatched. The CDR3 DNA is TGCGCCAGCAGCTTCATGGGAGGGTCCTACGAGCAGTACTTC. Its translation: CASSFMGGSYEQYF.

The rearrangement uses TRBV6-1 and TRBJ1-6, with a possible D match to TRBD1 (6 bases). There are 17 residues in the CDR3. Trimming cost V 2 bases and J 7 bases, with 18 bases left between them. CDR1 is MNHNS, CDR2 SASEGT, per germline. The CDR3 DNA sequence: TGTGCCAGCAGTGAAACCCCCCACAGGGCTGAAAATTCACCCCTCCACTTT. It encodes CASSETPHRAENSPLHF.

The gene calls are TRBV25-1 and TRBJ1-2; 7 bases are a match to TRBD1. V was pared by 2 bases and J by 4 bases, with 1 base of the junction left unmatched. The CDR3 loop spans 13 amino acids. Germline CDR1 MGHDK, CDR2 SYGVNS. CDR3 nucleotides: TGTGCCAGCAGTGAAAACAGGGGCTATGGCTACACCTTC. Encoded protein: CASSENRGYGYTF.

This clone has a handful of counts. The CDR3 is CASSKGPGGEQYF. DNA for the CDR3: TGTGCCAGCAGCAAGGGACCGGGAGGGGAGCAGTACTTC. This chain links TRBV6-5 with TRBJ2-7; 8 nucleotides line up with TRBD2. Germline CDR1 and CDR2: MNHEY and SVGAGI. CDR3 length: 13 residues. Trimming removed 6 bases from V and 7 bases from J; junction bases left unmatched: 8.

The gene calls are TRBV9 and TRBJ2-3; D gene ambiguous. The CDR3 is 15 residues long. Trimming removed 2 bases from V and 2 bases from J, with 12 bases in between. Germline lookup yields CDR1 SGDLS and CDR2 YYNGEE. The CDR3 protein is CASSVFLRSTDTQYF. CDR3 DNA sequence: TGTGCCAGCAGCGTGTTCCTGCGGTCCACAGATACGCAGTATTTT.

This sequence joins TRBV30 and TRBJ1-4, with D possibly matching TRBD1 (5 bases). The CDR3 extends over 14 amino acids. Trimming removed 0 bases from V and 7 bases from J, with 12 bases in between. Germline CDR1 reads GTSNPN; CDR2 reads SVGIG (reference sequence). The CDR3, as DNA: TGTGCCTGGAGTGTAGGCCACGGGGGTGAAAAACTGTTTTTT. Protein: CAWSVGHGGEKLFF.